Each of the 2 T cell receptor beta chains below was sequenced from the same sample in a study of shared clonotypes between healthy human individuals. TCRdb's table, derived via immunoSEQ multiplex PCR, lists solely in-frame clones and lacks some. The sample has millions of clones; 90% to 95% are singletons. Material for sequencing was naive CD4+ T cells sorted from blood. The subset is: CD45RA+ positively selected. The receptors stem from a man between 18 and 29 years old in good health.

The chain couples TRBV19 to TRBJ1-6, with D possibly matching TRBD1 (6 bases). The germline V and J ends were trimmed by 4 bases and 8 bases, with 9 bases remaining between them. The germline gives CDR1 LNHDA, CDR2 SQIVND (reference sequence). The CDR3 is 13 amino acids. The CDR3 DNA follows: TGTGCCAGTAGTAACAGGGCGGATTCACCCCTCCACTTT. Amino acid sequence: CASSNRADSPLHF.

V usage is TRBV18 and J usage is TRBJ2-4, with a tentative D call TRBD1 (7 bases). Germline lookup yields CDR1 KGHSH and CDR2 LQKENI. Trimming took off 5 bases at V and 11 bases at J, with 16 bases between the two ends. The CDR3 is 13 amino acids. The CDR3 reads CASSAGQLGFQYF. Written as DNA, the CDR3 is TGTGCCAGCTCAGCGGGACAGCTCGGTTTTCAGTACTTC.